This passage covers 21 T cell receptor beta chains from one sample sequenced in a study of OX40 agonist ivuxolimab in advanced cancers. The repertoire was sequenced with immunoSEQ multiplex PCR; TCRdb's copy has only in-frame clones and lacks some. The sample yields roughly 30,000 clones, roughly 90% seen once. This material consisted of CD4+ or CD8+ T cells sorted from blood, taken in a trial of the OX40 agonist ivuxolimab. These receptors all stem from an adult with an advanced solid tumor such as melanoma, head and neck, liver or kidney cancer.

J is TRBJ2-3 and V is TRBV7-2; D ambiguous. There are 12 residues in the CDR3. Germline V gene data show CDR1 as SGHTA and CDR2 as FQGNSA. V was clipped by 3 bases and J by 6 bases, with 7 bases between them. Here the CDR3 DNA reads TGTGCCAGCAGCTTCACGGTGGATACGCAGTATTTT. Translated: CASSFTVDTQYF.

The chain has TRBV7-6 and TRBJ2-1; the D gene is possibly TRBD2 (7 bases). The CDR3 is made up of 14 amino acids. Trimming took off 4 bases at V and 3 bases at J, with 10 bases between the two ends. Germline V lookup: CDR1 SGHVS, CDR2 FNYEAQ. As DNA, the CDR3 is TGTGCCAGCAGCTGGAGGGGGGGCTACAATGAGCAGTTCTTC. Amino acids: CASSWRGGYNEQFF.

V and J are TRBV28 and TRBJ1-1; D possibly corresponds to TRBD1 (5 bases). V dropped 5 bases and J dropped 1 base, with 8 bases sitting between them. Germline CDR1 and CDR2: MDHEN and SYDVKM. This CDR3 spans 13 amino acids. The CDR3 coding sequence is TGTGCCAGCAGTATTACAGGGAACACTGAAGCTTTCTTT. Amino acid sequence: CASSITGNTEAFF. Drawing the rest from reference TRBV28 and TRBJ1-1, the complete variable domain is DVKVTQSSRYLVKRTGEKVFLECVQDMDHENMFWYRQDPGLGLRLIYFSYDVKMKEKGDIPEGYSVSREKKERFSLILESASTNQTSMYLCASSITGNTEAFFGQGTRLTVV.

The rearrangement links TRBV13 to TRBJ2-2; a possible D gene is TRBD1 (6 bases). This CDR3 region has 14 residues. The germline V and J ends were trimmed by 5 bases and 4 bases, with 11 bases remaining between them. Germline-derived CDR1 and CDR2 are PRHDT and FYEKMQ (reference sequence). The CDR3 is CASSPPDSTGELFF. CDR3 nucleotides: TGTGCCAGCAGCCCCCCGGACAGCACCGGGGAGCTGTTTTTT.

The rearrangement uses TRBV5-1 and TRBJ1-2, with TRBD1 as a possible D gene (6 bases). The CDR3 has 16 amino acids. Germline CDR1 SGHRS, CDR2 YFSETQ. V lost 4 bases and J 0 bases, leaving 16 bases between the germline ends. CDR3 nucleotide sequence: TGCGCCAGCAGCCGACTGACAGGCGCCTCTAACTATGGCTACACCTTC. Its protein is CASSRLTGASNYGYTF. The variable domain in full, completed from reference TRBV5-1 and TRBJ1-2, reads KAGVTQTPRYLIKTRGQQVTLSCSPISGHRSVSWYQQTPGQGLQFLFEYFSETQRNKGNFPGRFSGRQFSNSRSEMNVSTLELGDSALYLCASSRLTGASNYGYTFGSGTRLTVV.

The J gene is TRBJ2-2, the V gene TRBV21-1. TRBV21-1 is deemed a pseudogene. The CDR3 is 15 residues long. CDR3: CASSKDRDCEGELFF. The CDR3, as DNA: TGTGCCAGCAGCAAAGACAGGGACTGTGAGGGGGAGCTGTTTTTT.

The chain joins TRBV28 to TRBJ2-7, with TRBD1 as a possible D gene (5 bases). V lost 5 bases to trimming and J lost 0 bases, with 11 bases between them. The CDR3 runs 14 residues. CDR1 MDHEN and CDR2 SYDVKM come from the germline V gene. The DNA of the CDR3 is TGTGCCAGCAGTAAACAGGACGGCTCCTACGAGCAGTACTTC. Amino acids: CASSKQDGSYEQYF.

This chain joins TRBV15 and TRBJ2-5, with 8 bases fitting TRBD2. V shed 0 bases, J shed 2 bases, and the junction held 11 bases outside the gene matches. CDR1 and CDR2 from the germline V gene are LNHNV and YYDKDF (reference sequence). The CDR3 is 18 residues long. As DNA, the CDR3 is TGTGCCACCAGCAGAGATCGGCTAGCGGGTCCGATGCAAGAGACCCAGTACTTC. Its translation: CATSRDRLAGPMQETQYF.

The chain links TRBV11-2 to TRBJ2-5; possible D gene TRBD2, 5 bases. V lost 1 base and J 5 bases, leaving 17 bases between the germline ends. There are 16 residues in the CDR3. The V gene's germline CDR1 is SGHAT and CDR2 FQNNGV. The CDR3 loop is CASSLAGRGSFETQYF. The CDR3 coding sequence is TGTGCCAGCAGCTTAGCTGGACGGGGATCCTTCGAGACCCAGTACTTC. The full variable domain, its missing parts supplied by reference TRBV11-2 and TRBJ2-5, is EAGVAQSPRYKIIEKRQSVAFWCNPISGHATLYWYQQILGQGPKLLIQFQNNGVVDDSQLPKDRFSAERLKGVDSTLKIQPAKLEDSAVYLCASSLAGRGSFETQYFGPGTRLLVL.

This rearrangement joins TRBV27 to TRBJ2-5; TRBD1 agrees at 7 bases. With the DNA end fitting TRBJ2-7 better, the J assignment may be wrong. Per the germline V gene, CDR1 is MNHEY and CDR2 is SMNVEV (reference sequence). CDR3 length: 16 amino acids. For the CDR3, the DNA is TGTGCCAGCAGTTTCTCGACGGGACAGCAAAACTACGAGCAGTACTTC. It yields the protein CASSFSTGQQNYEQYF.

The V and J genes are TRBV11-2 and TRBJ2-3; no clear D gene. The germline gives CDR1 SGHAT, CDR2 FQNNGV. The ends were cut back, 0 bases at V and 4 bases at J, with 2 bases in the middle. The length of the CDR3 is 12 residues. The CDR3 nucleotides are TGTGCCAGCAGCTTAGATCCAGATACGCAGTATTTT. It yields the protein CASSLDPDTQYF. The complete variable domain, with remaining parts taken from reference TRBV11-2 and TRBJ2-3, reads EAGVAQSPRYKIIEKRQSVAFWCNPISGHATLYWYQQILGQGPKLLIQFQNNGVVDDSQLPKDRFSAERLKGVDSTLKIQPAKLEDSAVYLCASSLDPDTQYFGPGTRLTVL.

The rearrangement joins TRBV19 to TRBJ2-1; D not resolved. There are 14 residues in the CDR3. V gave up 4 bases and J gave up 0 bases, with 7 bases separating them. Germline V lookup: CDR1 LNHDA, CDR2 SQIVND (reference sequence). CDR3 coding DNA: TGTGCCAGTAGTAGAGCGATCTCCTACAATGAGCAGTTCTTC. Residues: CASSRAISYNEQFF.

CDR3 DNA sequence: TGTGCCAGCAGTCCGACCCCTTGGGGGCTCGAGCAGTACTTC. Translating gives CASSPTPWGLEQYF. The chain joins TRBV27 to TRBJ2-7; possibly TRBD1 for D (6 bases). Trimming pared 5 bases from V and 6 bases from J, leaving 17 bases between. The germline V gene has CDR1 MNHEY and CDR2 SMNVEV (reference sequence). The CDR3 extends over 14 amino acids.

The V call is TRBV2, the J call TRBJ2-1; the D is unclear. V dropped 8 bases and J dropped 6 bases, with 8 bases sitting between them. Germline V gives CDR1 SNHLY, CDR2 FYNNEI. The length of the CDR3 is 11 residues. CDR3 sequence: CASVRSNEQFF. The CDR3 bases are TGTGCCAGCGTGCGGAGCAATGAGCAGTTCTTC.

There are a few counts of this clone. CDR3 loop: CASSLAEPTAFTDTQYF. In DNA form, the CDR3 reads TGCGCCAGCAGCTTGGCAGAGCCCACCGCTTTCACAGATACGCAGTATTTT. The genes are TRBV5-1 and TRBJ2-3; D is unclear. Germline V gives CDR1 SGHRS, CDR2 YFSETQ. V lost 0 bases, J lost 2 bases, and 16 bases lay in between. This CDR3 is 17 amino acids long.

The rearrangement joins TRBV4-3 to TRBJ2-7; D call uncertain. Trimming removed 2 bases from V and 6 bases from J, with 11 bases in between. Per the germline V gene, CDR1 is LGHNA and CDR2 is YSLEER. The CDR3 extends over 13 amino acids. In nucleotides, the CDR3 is TGCGCCAGCAGCCAATCGGCCCATTCCGAGCAGTACTTC. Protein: CASSQSAHSEQYF.

CDR3 DNA sequence: TGTGCCAGCAGCACAACCTACGAGCAGTACTTC. Its translation: CASSTTYEQYF. The rearrangement joins TRBV5-6 to TRBJ2-7; no clear D. The V gene lost 4 bases and the J gene lost 2 bases, with 4 bases spanning the gap. There are 11 residues in the CDR3. Germline V gives CDR1 SGHDT, CDR2 YYEEEE.

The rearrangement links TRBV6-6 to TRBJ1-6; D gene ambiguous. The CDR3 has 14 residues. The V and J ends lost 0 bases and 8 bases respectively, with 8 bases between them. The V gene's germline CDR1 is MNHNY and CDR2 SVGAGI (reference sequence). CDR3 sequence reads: CASSYSGGYSPLHF. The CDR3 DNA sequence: TGTGCCAGCAGTTACTCGGGAGGCTATTCACCCCTCCACTTT.

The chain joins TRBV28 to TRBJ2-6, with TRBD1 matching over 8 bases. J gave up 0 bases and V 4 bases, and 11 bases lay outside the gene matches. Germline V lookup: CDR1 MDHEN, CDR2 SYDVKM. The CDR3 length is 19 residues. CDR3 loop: CASSSSRTGRVSGANVLTF. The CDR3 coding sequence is TGTGCCAGCAGTTCTTCTCGGACAGGGCGAGTCTCTGGGGCCAACGTCCTGACTTTC.

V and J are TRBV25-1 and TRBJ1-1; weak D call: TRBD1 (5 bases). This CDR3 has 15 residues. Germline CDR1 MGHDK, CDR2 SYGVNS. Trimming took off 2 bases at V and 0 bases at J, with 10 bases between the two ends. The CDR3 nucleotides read TGTGCCAGCAGTGAACCCGGGGGGATGAACACTGAAGCTTTCTTT. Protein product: CASSEPGGMNTEAFF. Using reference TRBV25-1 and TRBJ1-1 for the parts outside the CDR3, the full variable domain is EADIYQTPRYLVIGTGKKITLECSQTMGHDKMYWYQQDPGMELHLIHYSYGVNSTEKGDLSSESTVSRIRTEHFPLTLESARPSHTSQYLCASSEPGGMNTEAFFGQGTRLTVV.

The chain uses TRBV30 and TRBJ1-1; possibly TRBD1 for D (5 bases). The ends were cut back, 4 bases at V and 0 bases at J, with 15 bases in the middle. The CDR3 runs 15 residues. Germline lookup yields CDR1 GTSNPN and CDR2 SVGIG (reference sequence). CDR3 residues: CAWKPPGRLNTEAFF. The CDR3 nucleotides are TGTGCCTGGAAACCGCCGGGACGGTTGAACACTGAAGCTTTCTTT.